The rows below give T cell receptor beta chains drawn from one sample of a study of immune cell composition in non-small cell lung cancer. Clones were sequenced by immunoSEQ multiplex PCR, and TCRdb holds only the in-frame ones, with some missing. The table has about 2,100 clones, roughly four fifths seen once. Source material: non-adjacent lung tissue. These receptors originate from a human donor with non-small cell lung cancer. The CDR3 runs from the conserved cysteine through the conserved F or W. The D gene is left open where the match is weak. Size is stated for part of the rows, as once, few or many counts, or as a class when the clone is expanded.

j_call v_call d_call cdr3_length clone_size cdr3_nt cdr3_aa
TRBJ2-1 TRBV28 . 16 . TGTGCCAGCAGTTTCTTATATGACAATTCCTACAATGAGCAGTTCTTC CASSFLYDNSYNEQFF
TRBJ2-1 TRBV28 TRBD1 13 . TGTGCCAGCAGTACCGACAGGGGCGATGAGCAGTTCTTC CASSTDRGDEQFF
TRBJ1-1 TRBV11-2 . 13 . TGTGCCAGCAGCTCCGTTTGGAACACTGAAGCTTTCTTT CASSSVWNTEAFF
TRBJ2-1 TRBV11-2 TRBD2 17 . TGTGCCAGCAGCGGACTAGCGGGAGGACGGTTCTACAATGAGCAGTTCTTC CASSGLAGGRFYNEQFF
TRBJ2-1 TRBV25-1 TRBD2 14 once TGTGCCAGCGCTCTGGCGGGAGATAGAGGTGGGCAGTTCTTC CASALAGDRGGQFF
TRBJ1-1 TRBV7-3 . 15 . TGTGCCAGCAGCTTAATAGCAGGGGTTGTCACTGAAGCTTTCTTT CASSLIAGVVTEAFF
TRBJ2-7 TRBV5-5 TRBD2 15 once TGTGCCAGCAGCTTGGAGGGCGGGAGCTCCTACGAGCAGTACTTC CASSLEGGSSYEQYF
TRBJ1-3 TRBV7-3 . 13 . TGTGCCAGCAGTGAGAACTCTGGAAACACCATATATTTT CASSENSGNTIYF
TRBJ1-2 TRBV28 TRBD1 12 few TGTGCCAGCAGCCGGACAGGGGGTGGCTACACCTTC CASSRTGGGYTF
TRBJ2-7 TRBV12-1 . 19 few TGTGCCAGCAGCTTTGAGGAGGTCGATACTAGCGGGGCTTCCTACGAGCAGTACTTC CASSFEEVDTSGASYEQYF
TRBJ2-1 TRBV7-3 . 14 . TGTGCCAGCAGTAAAGGACAGACAAACAATGAGCAGTTCTTC CASSKGQTNNEQFF
TRBJ2-2 TRBV7-6 . 15 . TGTGCCAGCAGCTTAGATACAGGGAACACCGGGGAGCTGTTTTTT CASSLDTGNTGELFF
TRBJ2-2 TRBV7-3 TRBD1 15 . TGTGCCAGCAGCTCTCGACAGGGTGGTACCGGGGAGCTGTTTTTT CASSSRQGGTGELFF
TRBJ2-1 TRBV6-6 . 12 . TGTGCCAGCAGTACGCAGGTAACTGAGCAGTTCTTC CASSTQVTEQFF
TRBJ2-7 TRBV27 TRBD1 15 . TGTGCCAGCAGTTTGTACCCGGGACAGGGCGACGAGCAGTACTTC CASSLYPGQGDEQYF